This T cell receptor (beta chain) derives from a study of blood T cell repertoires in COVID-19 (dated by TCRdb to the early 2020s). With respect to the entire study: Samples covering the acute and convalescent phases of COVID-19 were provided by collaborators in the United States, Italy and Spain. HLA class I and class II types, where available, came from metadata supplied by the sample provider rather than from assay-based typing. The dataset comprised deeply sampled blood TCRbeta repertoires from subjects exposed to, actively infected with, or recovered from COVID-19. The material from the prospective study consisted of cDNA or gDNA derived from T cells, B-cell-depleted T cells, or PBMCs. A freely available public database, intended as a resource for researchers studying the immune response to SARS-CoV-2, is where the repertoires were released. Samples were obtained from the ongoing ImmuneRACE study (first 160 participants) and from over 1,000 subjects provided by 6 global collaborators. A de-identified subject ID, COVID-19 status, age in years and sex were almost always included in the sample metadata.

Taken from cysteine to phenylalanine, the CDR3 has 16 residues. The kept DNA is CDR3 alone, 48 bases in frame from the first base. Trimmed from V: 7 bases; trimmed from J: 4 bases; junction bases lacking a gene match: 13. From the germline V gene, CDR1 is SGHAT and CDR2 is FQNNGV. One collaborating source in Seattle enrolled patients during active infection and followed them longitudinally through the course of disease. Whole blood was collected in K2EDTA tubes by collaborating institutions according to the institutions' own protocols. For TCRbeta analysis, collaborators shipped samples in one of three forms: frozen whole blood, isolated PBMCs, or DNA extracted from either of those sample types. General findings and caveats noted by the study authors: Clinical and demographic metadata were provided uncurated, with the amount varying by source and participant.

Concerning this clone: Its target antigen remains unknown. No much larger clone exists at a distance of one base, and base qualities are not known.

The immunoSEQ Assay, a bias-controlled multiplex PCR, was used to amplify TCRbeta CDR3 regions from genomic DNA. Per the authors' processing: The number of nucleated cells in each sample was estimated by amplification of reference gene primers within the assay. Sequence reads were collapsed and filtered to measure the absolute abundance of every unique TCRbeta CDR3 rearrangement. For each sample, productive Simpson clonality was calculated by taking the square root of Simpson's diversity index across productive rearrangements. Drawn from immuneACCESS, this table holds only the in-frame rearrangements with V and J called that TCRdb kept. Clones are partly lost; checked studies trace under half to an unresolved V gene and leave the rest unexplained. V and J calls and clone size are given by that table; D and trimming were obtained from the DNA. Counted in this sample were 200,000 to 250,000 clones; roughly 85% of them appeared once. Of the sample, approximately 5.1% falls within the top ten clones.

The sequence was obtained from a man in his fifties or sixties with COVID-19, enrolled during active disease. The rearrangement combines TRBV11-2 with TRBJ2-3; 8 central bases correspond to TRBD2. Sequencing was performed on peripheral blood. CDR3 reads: CASTTRGGGGPDTQYF. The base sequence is TGTGCCAGCACCACCCGGGGGGGCGGGGGACCAGATACGCAGTATTTT. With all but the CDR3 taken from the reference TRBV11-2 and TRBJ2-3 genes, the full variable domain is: EAGVAQSPRYKIIEKRQSVAFWCNPISGHATLYWYQQILGQGPKLLIQFQNNGVVDDSQLPKDRFSAERLKGVDSTLKIQPAKLEDSAVYLCASTTRGGGGPDTQYFGPGTRLTVL.